The present T cell receptor (beta chain) was sequenced within a study of blood T cell repertoires in COVID-19. For the study at large: COVID-19 samples collected from the United States, Italy and Spain covered acute and convalescent phases.

Seattle enrolled patients during active infection and tracked them longitudinally. The V gene lost 7 bases and the J gene lost 5 bases, with 17 bases spanning the gap. There are 14 residues in the CDR3. Germline V gene lookup returns CDR1 MNHEY and CDR2 SVGAGI. Sequenced by immunoSEQ multiplex PCR; TCRdb stores in-frame clones only, minus some. The sample has a few hundred thousand clones, around 92% seen once; the top ten hold approximately 2.6%. In this sample, this clone turned up once. Sequencing input: peripheral blood. The J gene is TRBJ2-5, the V gene TRBV6-5; maybe TRBD2 (5 bases). The sequence was collected from a person aged 18 to 30 with COVID-19, enrolled during active disease. In DNA, the CDR3 is TGTGCCAGCACCACCCGGGGTTTTTGGGAGACCCAGTACTTC. As protein: CASTTRGFWETQYF.